The clone carrying this TCR beta chain has just a few counts. The antigen remains undetermined. This entry is derived from a study of T-cell reconstitution after alpha-beta-depleted transplantation in children. The CDR3 spans 12 residues. Trimming left V 2 bases short and J 4 bases short, with 3 bases between. CDR1 MNHNY and CDR2 SVGAGI come from the germline V gene (reference sequence). Study-wide points: Diversity and T-cell counts at one year after transplant derived mostly from new T cells. There were reportedly several hundred expanded graft clones from which alpha-beta T cells came about two months after transplant. TCRbeta diversity was high at day 60 in some patients (a result of surviving recipient T cells and thymic progenitors).

The authors prepared the TCRbeta library with unique molecular identifiers. TCRdb independently ran MiXCR on the PCR reads; one entry per CDR3 protein. The sample has around 600,000 distinct CDR3 sequences, under 30% seen once. The receptor was derived from a boy younger than two who had a stem cell transplant for acute myeloid leukemia, so the T cells may come from the graft donor. The chain couples TRBV6-6 to TRBJ1-5; D unclear. The sequenced sample was PBMCs, mostly from graft donor cells, obtained 360 days after TCRalphabeta/CD19-depleted stem cell transplant. CDR3 amino acids: CASSYANQPQHF. Written as DNA, the CDR3 is TGTGCCAGCAGTTACGCAAATCAGCCCCAGCATTTT.